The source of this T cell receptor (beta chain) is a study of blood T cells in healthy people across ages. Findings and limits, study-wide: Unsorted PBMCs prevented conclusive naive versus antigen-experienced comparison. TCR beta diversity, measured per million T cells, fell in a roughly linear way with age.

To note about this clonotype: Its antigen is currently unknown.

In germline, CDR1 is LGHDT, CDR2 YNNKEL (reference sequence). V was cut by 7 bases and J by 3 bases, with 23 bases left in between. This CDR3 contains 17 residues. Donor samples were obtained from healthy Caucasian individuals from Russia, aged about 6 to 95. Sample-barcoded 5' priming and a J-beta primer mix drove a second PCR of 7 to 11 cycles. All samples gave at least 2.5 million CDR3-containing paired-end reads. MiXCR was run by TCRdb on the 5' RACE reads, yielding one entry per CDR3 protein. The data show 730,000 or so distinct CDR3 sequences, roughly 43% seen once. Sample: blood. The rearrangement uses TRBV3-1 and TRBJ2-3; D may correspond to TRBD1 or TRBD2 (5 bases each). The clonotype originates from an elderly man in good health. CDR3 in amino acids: CASKRSGRVGETDTQYF. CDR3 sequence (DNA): TGTGCCAGCAAACGATCTGGGCGCGTGGGGGAAACAGATACGCAGTATTTT.